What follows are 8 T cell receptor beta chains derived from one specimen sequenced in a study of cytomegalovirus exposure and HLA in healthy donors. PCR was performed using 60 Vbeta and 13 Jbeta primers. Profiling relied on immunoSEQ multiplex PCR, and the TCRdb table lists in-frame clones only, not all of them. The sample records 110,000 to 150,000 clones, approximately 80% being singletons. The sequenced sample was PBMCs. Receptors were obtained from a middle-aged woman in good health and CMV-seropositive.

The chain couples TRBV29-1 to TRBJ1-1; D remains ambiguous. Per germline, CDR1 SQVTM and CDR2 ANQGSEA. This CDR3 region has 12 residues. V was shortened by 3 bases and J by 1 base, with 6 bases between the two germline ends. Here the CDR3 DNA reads TGCAGCGTTGAGAAACAGAACACTGAAGCTTTCTTT. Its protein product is CSVEKQNTEAFF.

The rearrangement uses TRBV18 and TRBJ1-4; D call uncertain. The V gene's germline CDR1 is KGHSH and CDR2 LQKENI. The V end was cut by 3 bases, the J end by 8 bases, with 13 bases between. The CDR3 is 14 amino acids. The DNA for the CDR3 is TGTGCCAGCTCACCCTTTGGACGGGAGGAAAAACTGTTTTTT. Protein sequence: CASSPFGREEKLFF. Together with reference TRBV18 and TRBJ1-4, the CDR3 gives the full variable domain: NAGVMQNPRHLVRRRGQEARLRCSPMKGHSHVYWYRQLPEEGLKFMVYLQKENIIDESGMPKERFSAEFPKEGPSILRIQQVVRGDSAAYFCASSPFGREEKLFFGSGTQLSVL.

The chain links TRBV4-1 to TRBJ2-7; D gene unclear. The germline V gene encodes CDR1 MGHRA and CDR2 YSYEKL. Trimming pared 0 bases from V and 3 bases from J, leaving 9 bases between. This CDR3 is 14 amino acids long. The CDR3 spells CASSQDPGFYEQYF. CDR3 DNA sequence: TGCGCCAGCAGCCAAGATCCAGGATTCTACGAGCAGTACTTC.

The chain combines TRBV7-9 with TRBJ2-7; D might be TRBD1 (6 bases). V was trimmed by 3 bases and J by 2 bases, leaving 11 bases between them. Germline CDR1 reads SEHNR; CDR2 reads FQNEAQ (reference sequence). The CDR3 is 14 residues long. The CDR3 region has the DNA TGTGCCAGCAGCTTGTGGGACATTGCCTACGAGCAGTACTTC. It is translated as CASSLWDIAYEQYF.

In DNA form, the CDR3 reads TGTGCCAGCAGCTATACCCTCGAGGAAAAAGAGACCCAGTACTTC. Amino acids: CASSYTLEEKETQYF. J is TRBJ2-5 and V is TRBV7-3; no clear D. CDR3 length equals 15 residues. V was trimmed by 4 bases and J by 3 bases, leaving 15 bases between them. The germline V gene encodes CDR1 SGHTA and CDR2 FQGTGA.

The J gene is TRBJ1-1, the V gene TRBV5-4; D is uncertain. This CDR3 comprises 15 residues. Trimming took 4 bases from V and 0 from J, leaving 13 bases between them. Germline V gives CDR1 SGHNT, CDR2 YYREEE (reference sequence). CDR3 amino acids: CASSHDIGLNTEAFF. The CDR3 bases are TGTGCCAGCAGCCATGACATTGGTCTGAACACTGAAGCTTTCTTT.

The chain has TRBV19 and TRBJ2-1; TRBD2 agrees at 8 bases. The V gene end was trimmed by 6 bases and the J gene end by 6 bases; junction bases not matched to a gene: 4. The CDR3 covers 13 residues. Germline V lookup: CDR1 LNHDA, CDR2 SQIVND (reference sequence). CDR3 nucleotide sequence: TGTGCCAGTAGGCCACTAGCGGCCAATGAGCAGTTCTTC. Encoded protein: CASRPLAANEQFF.

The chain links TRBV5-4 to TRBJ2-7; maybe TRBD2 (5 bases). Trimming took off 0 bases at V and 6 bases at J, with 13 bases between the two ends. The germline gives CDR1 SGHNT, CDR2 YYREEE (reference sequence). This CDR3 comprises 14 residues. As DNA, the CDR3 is TGTGCCAGCAGCTTGGGACACAGAGCGGTCGAGCAGTACTTC. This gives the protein CASSLGHRAVEQYF.